This T cell receptor (beta chain) was found in a study of blood T cell repertoires in COVID-19. This clone was recorded once. Participants' own reports of clinical history determined their cohort assignment. The authors' processing: The assay estimated nucleated cells by amplifying reference gene primers. TCRdb keeps only in-frame clones here, not all; method: immunoSEQ multiplex PCR. V and J calls and clone size come straight from that table; D and trimming were deduced from the DNA. The profile shows about 86,000 clones, around 89% of them singletons. The length of the CDR3 is 15 residues. From germline, CDR1 is GTSNPN and CDR2 SVGIG (reference sequence). V gave up 4 bases and J gave up 6 bases; unmatched junction bases: 15.

The sample taken for sequencing was PBMCs or T cells enriched from blood (not recorded which). This chain links TRBV30 with TRBJ2-7; 7 bases are a match to TRBD1. The TCR comes from a woman aged 45-59 years with acute COVID-19. The CDR3 loop reads CAWTPGQVNDLEQYF. CDR3 nucleotides: TGTGCCTGGACCCCAGGACAGGTCAACGACCTCGAGCAGTACTTC.